These 8 T cell receptor beta chains were sequenced from one sample in a study of cytomegalovirus exposure and HLA in healthy donors. Primers for the PCR totalled 60 Vbeta and 13 Jbeta. Here immunoSEQ multiplex PCR was the method, and the copy in TCRdb shows in-frame clones only, minus some. The data hold about 200,000 clones, with around 77% observed a single time. Material: PBMCs. These receptors all come from a young woman in good health and CMV-seronegative.

This CDR3 reads CASKQGAAGLSYNEQFF. CDR3 DNA: TGTGCCAGCAAACAGGGGGCCGCGGGGTTATCCTACAATGAGCAGTTCTTC. V gene TRBV2 combines with J gene TRBJ2-1; 9 nucleotides agree with TRBD1. This CDR3 region has 17 residues. The J segment lost 1 base and the V segment lost 7 bases, leaving 11 bases of the junction unmatched. CDR1 and CDR2 from the germline V gene are SNHLY and FYNNEI.

The V call is TRBV28, the J call TRBJ2-3; tentatively, D is TRBD2 (6 bases). CDR3 length: 17 residues. V lost 7 bases and J lost 3, with 23 bases in between. From germline, CDR1 is MDHEN and CDR2 SYDVKM. The CDR3 DNA reads TGTGCCAGCACTGTGGGCGGGTTCGGGAGAGGTACAGATACGCAGTATTTT. Residues: CASTVGGFGRGTDTQYF.

This clone was observed once. The V call is TRBV19, the J call TRBJ1-2; D not certain. The CDR3 length is 15 residues. The germline CDR1 and CDR2 sequences are LNHDA and SQIVND (reference sequence). V was cut by 4 bases and J by 0 bases, with 12 bases left in between. CDR3 DNA sequence: TGTGCCAGTAGTAATTCCACAGAATCTAACTATGGCTACACCTTC. Translation: CASSNSTESNYGYTF.

The J gene is TRBJ2-1, the V gene TRBV18, with D maybe TRBD1 (6 bases). Per the germline V gene, CDR1 is KGHSH and CDR2 is LQKENI. The CDR3 is made up of 14 amino acids. Trimming left V 5 bases short and J 0 bases short, with 8 bases between. The chain's CDR3 is CASSSDSSYNEQFF. DNA of the CDR3: TGTGCCAGCTCATCGGACAGCTCCTACAATGAGCAGTTCTTC.

Only one count was recorded for this clone. The rearrangement joins TRBV15 to TRBJ1-1; the D gene is possibly TRBD1 (5 bases). In germline, CDR1 is LNHNV, CDR2 YYDKDF (reference sequence). The CDR3 has 16 residues. The ends were cut back, 1 base at V and 5 bases at J, with 17 bases in the middle. The CDR3 bases are TGTGCCACCAGCAGAGGGTATCCCCCGTCAGGGACTGAAGCTTTCTTT. Translation: CATSRGYPPSGTEAFF.

The chain is built from TRBV19 and TRBJ1-1; TRBD1 aligns across 8 bases. CDR1 is LNHDA, CDR2 SQIVND, per germline (reference sequence). The CDR3 totals 13 residues. The J segment lost 4 bases and the V segment lost 8 bases, leaving 6 bases of the junction unmatched. In DNA form, the CDR3 reads TGTGCCAGTTGCTTCACAGGGGGCACTGAAGCTTTCTTT. Amino acids: CASCFTGGTEAFF.

V usage is TRBV4-1 and J usage is TRBJ1-4; weak D call: TRBD1 (6 bases). The V end was cut by 2 bases, the J end by 0 bases, with 10 bases between. Germline assignment: CDR1 MGHRA and CDR2 YSYEKL. This CDR3 has 16 amino acids. In DNA, the CDR3 is TGCGCCAGCAGCCAAAGCCACAGGGCAACTAATGAAAAACTGTTTTTT. This encodes CASSQSHRATNEKLFF.

The rearrangement joins TRBV9 to TRBJ2-1; 13 nucleotides line up with TRBD2. The junction had 8 bases not matched to a gene; V was cut back by 3 bases and J by 8 bases. Germline values: CDR1 SGDLS, CDR2 YYNGEE. This CDR3 is built from 16 residues. CDR3 DNA sequence: TGTGCCAGCAGCGCCAGGGGACTAGCGGGACTTGATGAGCAGTTCTTC. Translation gives CASSARGLAGLDEQFF. Full variable domain (remainder filled in from reference TRBV9 and TRBJ2-1): DSGVTQTPKHLITATGQRVTLRCSPRSGDLSVYWYQQSLDQGLQFLIQYYNGEERAKGNILERFSAQQFPDLHSELNLSSLELGDSALYFCASSARGLAGLDEQFFGPGTRLTVL.